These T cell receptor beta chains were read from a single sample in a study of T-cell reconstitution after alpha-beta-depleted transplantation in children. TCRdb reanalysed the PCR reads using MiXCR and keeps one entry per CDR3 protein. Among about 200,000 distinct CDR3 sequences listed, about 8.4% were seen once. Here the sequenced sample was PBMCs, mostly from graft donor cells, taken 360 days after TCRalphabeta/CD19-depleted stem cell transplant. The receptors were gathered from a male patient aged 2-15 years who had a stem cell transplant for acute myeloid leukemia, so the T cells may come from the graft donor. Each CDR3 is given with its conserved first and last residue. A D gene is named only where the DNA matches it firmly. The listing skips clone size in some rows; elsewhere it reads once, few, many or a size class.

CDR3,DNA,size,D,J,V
CATSRVYENTGELFF,TGTGCCACCAGCAGAGTTTACGAGAACACCGGGGAGCTGTTTTTT,many,NA,TRBJ2-2,TRBV15
CASSPTRGAGTEAFF,TGCGCCAGCAGCCCCACTCGGGGGGCGGGCACTGAAGCTTTCTTT,few,NA,TRBJ1-1,TRBV4-1
CASSQPYRGVGDNEQFF,TGTGCCAGCAGCCAACCTTACAGAGGGGTCGGGGACAATGAGCAGTTCTTC,few,NA,TRBJ2-1,TRBV4-2
CASSFRGGISHEQFF,TGTGCCAGCAGTTTTAGGGGGGGTATAAGCCATGAGCAGTTCTTC,many,NA,TRBJ2-1,TRBV12-3/TRBV12-4
CASSLMQGPDGYTF,TGCGCCAGCAGCTTGATGCAGGGGCCGGATGGCTACACCTTC,many,NA,TRBJ1-2,TRBV5-1
CSVEEYANTEAFF,TGCAGCGTTGAAGAATATGCGAACACTGAAGCTTTCTTT,NA,NA,TRBJ1-1,TRBV29-1
CSVGEQPQHF,TGCAGCGTTGGAGAACAGCCCCAGCATTTT,NA,NA,TRBJ1-5,TRBV29-1
CSASGQSFETQYF,TGCAGTGCTAGTGGGCAATCCTTCGAGACCCAGTACTTC,few,NA,TRBJ2-5,TRBV20-1
CSARPGKVSYEQYF,TGCAGTGCTAGGCCCGGGAAGGTTTCCTACGAGCAGTACTTC,NA,NA,TRBJ2-7,TRBV20-1
CASMELNEQFF,TGTGCCAGCATGGAGTTGAATGAGCAGTTCTTC,NA,NA,TRBJ2-1,TRBV12-3/TRBV12-4
CASSLTRANNQPQHF,TGTGCCAGCAGTTTGACCCGGGCCAACAATCAGCCCCAGCATTTT,many,NA,TRBJ1-5,TRBV12-3/TRBV12-4
CASSFRGVRWQFF,TGTGCCAGCAGCTTTCGGGGGGTGCGATGGCAGTTCTTC,many,TRBD2,TRBJ2-1,TRBV12-3/TRBV12-4
CSARGLAHYNEQFF,TGCAGTGCTAGAGGACTAGCGCACTACAATGAGCAGTTCTTC,NA,TRBD2,TRBJ2-1,TRBV20-1
CAIAGLAGSTDTQYF,TGTGCCATCGCGGGACTAGCGGGGAGCACAGATACGCAGTATTTT,many,TRBD2,TRBJ2-3,TRBV10-3
CASSLGQNTGELFF,TGCGCCAGCAGCTTGGGGCAAAACACCGGGGAGCTGTTTTTT,many,NA,TRBJ2-2,TRBV5-1
CASTAAYRGHYEQYF,TGTGCCAGCACCGCGGCATACAGGGGGCACTACGAGCAGTACTTC,many,TRBD1,TRBJ2-7,TRBV27
CASSKGLLEAFF,TGTGCCAGCAGCAAAGGACTCCTCGAAGCTTTCTTT,NA,NA,TRBJ1-1,TRBV5-6
CSGVRGETQYF,TGCAGTGGGGTGCGCGGAGAGACCCAGTACTTC,many,NA,TRBJ2-5,TRBV20-1
CSGGDGYTF,TGCAGCGGTGGGGATGGCTACACCTTC,many,NA,TRBJ1-2,TRBV29-1
CASSPDYHRQETQYF,TGTGCCAGCAGCCCGGATTATCACAGGCAAGAGACCCAGTACTTC,many,NA,TRBJ2-5,TRBV5-6
CAIRGTGRTQYF,TGTGCCATCAGGGGGACAGGGAGGACGCAGTATTTT,many,TRBD1,TRBJ2-3,TRBV10-3
CATREGSPEAFF,TGTGCCACCCGGGAAGGGTCCCCTGAAGCTTTCTTT,few,NA,TRBJ1-1,TRBV10-3
CASRSTGWVVREQFF,TGTGCCAGCAGATCAACAGGGTGGGTGGTGCGTGAGCAGTTCTTC,many,NA,TRBJ2-1,TRBV12-3/TRBV12-4
CAISVGQETQYF,TGTGCCATCAGTGTTGGACAAGAGACCCAGTACTTC,few,NA,TRBJ2-5,TRBV10-3
CASSTHHRGSGVVLRTDTQYF,TGTGCCAGCAGTACTCACCACAGGGGGTCCGGGGTAGTCCTCCGCACAGATACGCAGTATTTT,many,TRBD1,TRBJ2-3,TRBV11-1
CATSDGNTGELFF,TGTGCCACCTCGGACGGAAACACCGGGGAGCTGTTTTTT,many,NA,TRBJ2-2,TRBV6-2/TRBV6-3
CASSQTSGRVWDEQFF,TGTGCCAGCAGCCAAACTAGCGGGAGGGTGTGGGATGAGCAGTTCTTC,few,TRBD2,TRBJ2-1,TRBV4-2
CASGKTQLAGNPGELFF,TGTGCCAGCGGCAAAACCCAACTAGCGGGAAATCCCGGGGAGCTGTTTTTT,NA,TRBD2,TRBJ2-2,TRBV7-6
CASSLAPNTDTQYF,TGTGCCAGCAGTTTGGCTCCAAACACAGATACGCAGTATTTT,many,NA,TRBJ2-3,TRBV12-3/TRBV12-4
CASRDKTEAFF,TGCGCCAGCAGAGATAAAACTGAAGCTTTCTTT,few,NA,TRBJ1-1,TRBV5-1
CASSPTLLAATDTQYF,TGTGCCAGCAGTCCAACCCTACTAGCGGCCACAGATACGCAGTATTTT,many,TRBD2,TRBJ2-3,TRBV7-6
CASSSTTGGQGQPQHF,TGTGCCAGCAGTTCCACTACAGGGGGTCAGGGGCAGCCCCAGCATTTT,NA,TRBD1,TRBJ1-5,TRBV12-3/TRBV12-4
CASSLGLAGVNEQFF,TGTGCCAGCAGCCTCGGACTAGCGGGAGTCAATGAGCAGTTCTTC,many,TRBD2,TRBJ2-1,TRBV5-1
CASSPDRAYGYTF,TGTGCCAGCTCCCCGGACAGGGCCTATGGCTACACCTTC,NA,TRBD1,TRBJ1-2,TRBV18
CASSFSTGVNTGELFF,TGCGCCAGCAGCTTTTCAACAGGGGTTAACACCGGGGAGCTGTTTTTT,NA,TRBD1,TRBJ2-2,TRBV5-1
CASSRRDGPMNTEAFF,TGTGCCAGCAGCAGGAGAGACGGACCCATGAACACTGAAGCTTTCTTT,few,NA,TRBJ1-1,TRBV5-6
CASSRDYDYEQYF,TGTGCCAGCAGTAGGGACTACGACTACGAGCAGTACTTC,many,TRBD2,TRBJ2-7,TRBV12-3/TRBV12-4
CASSTGQGWGYTF,TGTGCCAGCAGTACCGGACAGGGATGGGGCTACACCTTC,NA,TRBD1,TRBJ1-2,TRBV12-3/TRBV12-4
CSANNLRAGVYTQYF,TGCAGTGCAAACAACCTCCGGGCGGGAGTATATACGCAGTATTTT,many,TRBD2,TRBJ2-3,TRBV20-1
CASSRLGLYNSPLHF,TGTGCCAGCAGTAGGTTAGGGCTCTATAATTCACCCCTCCACTTT,few,NA,TRBJ1-6,TRBV12-3/TRBV12-4
CASSGWDKSNEQFF,TGCGCCAGCAGCGGTTGGGACAAATCAAATGAGCAGTTCTTC,NA,NA,TRBJ2-1,TRBV5-1
CSARAMPGQAPGSEAFF,TGCAGTGCTAGGGCGATGCCGGGACAGGCCCCTGGTTCGGAAGCTTTCTTT,many,TRBD1,TRBJ1-1,TRBV20-1
CSASRASGILNNEQFF,TGCAGTGCTAGTCGGGCTAGCGGGATTCTTAACAATGAGCAGTTCTTC,many,TRBD2,TRBJ2-1,TRBV20-1
CASSWTSGRLGDEQYF,TGTGCCAGCAGCTGGACTAGCGGGAGATTAGGCGACGAGCAGTACTTC,few,TRBD2,TRBJ2-7,TRBV7-2
CASSSSRLGTDTQYF,TGTGCCAGCAGTTCGTCTCGACTAGGCACGGATACGCAGTATTTT,few,NA,TRBJ2-3,TRBV12-3/TRBV12-4
CAWSVPVYEQYF,TGTGCCTGGAGTGTACCGGTCTACGAGCAGTACTTC,few,NA,TRBJ2-7,TRBV30
CASGGFSYNEQFF,TGTGCCAGCGGGGGCTTCTCCTACAATGAGCAGTTCTTC,many,NA,TRBJ2-1,TRBV4-2
CASCYRGGHGYTF,TGTGCCAGCTGCTACAGGGGGGGACATGGCTACACCTTC,few,TRBD1,TRBJ1-2,TRBV12-3/TRBV12-4
CASIRPGLAYYNEQFF,TGTGCCAGCATTAGACCGGGACTAGCGTATTACAATGAGCAGTTCTTC,many,TRBD2,TRBJ2-1,TRBV2
CASSVDSGTEAFF,TGTGCCAGCAGCGTAGATTCGGGTACTGAAGCTTTCTTT,NA,NA,TRBJ1-1,TRBV9
CATQTSRLASSYNEQFF,TGTGCCACCCAGACCTCAAGGCTGGCCAGCTCCTACAATGAGCAGTTCTTC,few,NA,TRBJ2-1,TRBV12-3/TRBV12-4
CASSLTGSSGNTIYF,TGTGCCAGCAGTTTAACGGGGAGCTCTGGAAACACCATATATTTT,NA,NA,TRBJ1-3,TRBV12-3/TRBV12-4
CASSLVGDRYTDTQYF,TGTGCCAGCAGCTTAGTAGGGGACAGATACACAGATACGCAGTATTTT,NA,TRBD1,TRBJ2-3,TRBV7-6